This TCR beta chain originates from a study of tumour-infiltrating T cells in Burkitt lymphoma. CDR1 is SEHNR, CDR2 FQNEAQ, per germline (reference sequence). With V trimmed by 5 bases and J by 5 bases, 3 bases remained unmatched. This CDR3 spans 14 amino acids. This clone was recorded once. The protocol was immunoSEQ multiplex PCR, while the TCRdb copy is restricted to in-frame clones and leaves out a portion. The data hold 43,000 or so clones, with more than 25% observed a single time. The sequence came from a human donor with Burkitt lymphoma. The V gene is TRBV7-9, the J gene TRBJ2-3, with 11 positions matching TRBD2. Sequenced material: tumor tissue. The CDR3 reads CASSTGTSGDTQYF. Here the CDR3 DNA reads TGTGCCAGCAGCACCGGGACTAGCGGAGATACGCAGTATTTT.